This T cell receptor beta chain stems from a study of technical replicates of blood from several donors. V was pared by 0 bases and J by 1 base, with 8 bases between. The germline V gene encodes CDR1 SGHDT and CDR2 YYEEEE. The CDR3 has 14 amino acids. Some clones are missing from TCRdb's copy, which holds only in-frame ones; the method was immunoSEQ multiplex PCR. The sample lists about 90,000 clones; 85% to 95% were seen once. The specimen sequenced was T cells isolated from PBMCs. This clonotype was obtained from a human donor in good health. This chain uses TRBV5-6 with TRBJ2-7; D is unclear. The CDR3: CASSLVVGSYEQYF. Written as DNA, the CDR3 is TGTGCCAGCAGCTTGGTAGTTGGTTCCTACGAGCAGTACTTC.